Below are 20 T cell receptor beta chains sequenced from a single sample in a study of T cell responses to AZD1222 COVID-19 vaccine. TCRdb's copy holds only in-frame clones and misses some; the assay was immunoSEQ multiplex PCR. In the table there are about 160,000 clones, about 91% of which are singletons. The sample in question was peripheral blood, obtained on day 0 of AZD1222 vaccination. The receptors were gathered from an adult in good health.

The V and J genes are TRBV7-2 and TRBJ1-2; possible D gene TRBD1, 6 bases. V lost 4 bases and J lost 5, with 14 bases in between. CDR3 length: 14 amino acids. The germline V gene encodes CDR1 SGHTA and CDR2 FQGNSA. The CDR3 coding sequence is TGTGCCAGCAGCTCACCGGAGGGGGGATATGGCTACACCTTC. Translated, it gives CASSSPEGGYGYTF.

This chain connects TRBV7-2 to TRBJ2-1; 10 bases map to TRBD2. J was trimmed by 12 bases and V by 5 bases; bases with no gene match: 16. Germline V gene data show CDR1 as SGHTA and CDR2 as FQGNSA. CDR3 length: 16 amino acids. The CDR3 DNA sequence: TGTGCCAGCAGCCCCCAGTTAGCGGGAGGAGGGGTCGCGCAGTTCTTC. Translating it yields CASSPQLAGGGVAQFF.

The chain is built from TRBV9 and TRBJ2-7, with D perhaps TRBD1 (6 bases). Per the germline V gene, CDR1 is SGDLS and CDR2 is YYNGEE. V lost 4 bases to trimming and J lost 3 bases, with 14 bases between them. CDR3 length: 14 residues. The CDR3 is CASSPRTEGYEQYF. CDR3 bases: TGTGCCAGCAGCCCCAGGACAGAGGGCTACGAGCAGTACTTC.

The chain has TRBV7-9 and TRBJ2-5; no clear D. Germline V gene sequence: CDR1 SEHNR, CDR2 FQNEAQ (reference sequence). This CDR3 spans 14 amino acids. V dropped 3 bases and J dropped 5 bases, with 13 bases sitting between them. CDR3 residues: CASSFTPAGETQYF. The CDR3 bases are TGTGCCAGCAGCTTCACGCCGGCCGGGGAGACCCAGTACTTC.

V usage is TRBV7-8 and J usage is TRBJ2-5, with D unclear. Germline loops: CDR1 SGHVS, CDR2 FQNEAQ. The CDR3 sequence is 12 residues long. V lost 1 base to trimming and J lost 6 bases, with 6 bases between them. CDR3 in amino acids: CASSLDYKTQYF. The CDR3 nucleotides are TGTGCCAGCAGCTTAGACTATAAGACCCAGTACTTC.

V usage is TRBV23-1 and J usage is TRBJ1-2; 9 bases match TRBD1. TRBV23-1 is an ORF, with its function uncertain. The CDR3 sequence is 15 residues long. V shed 2 bases, J shed 8 bases, and the junction held 9 bases outside the gene matches. CDR3 nucleotide sequence: TGCGCCAGCAGTCAACCCGGGACAGGGAGCGGGGGCTACACCTTC. This sequence encodes CASSQPGTGSGGYTF.

J is TRBJ2-1 and V is TRBV6-2 or TRBV6-3, with D perhaps TRBD2 (6 bases). Germline CDR1 is MNHEY and CDR2 is SVGEGT. The CDR3 extends over 13 amino acids. The V end lost 0 bases, the J end lost 6 bases, and 6 bases lay between the germline ends. CDR3 sequence reads: CASSYSAGNEQFF. The CDR3 coding sequence is TGTGCCAGCAGTTACTCAGCGGGCAATGAGCAGTTCTTC.

The genes are TRBV28 and TRBJ2-2; TRBD1 is a possible D gene (5 bases). Germline V CDR1 and CDR2: MDHEN, SYDVKM. V was clipped by 3 bases and J by 4 bases, with 12 bases between them. This CDR3 region has 15 residues. CDR3 nucleotides: TGTGCCAGCAGTTTTCGTGGGGCGGTCACCGGGGAGCTGTTTTTT. Translated, it gives CASSFRGAVTGELFF.

The rearrangement uses TRBV29-1 and TRBJ2-3, with 8 bases that match TRBD1. Unmatched junction bases numbered 6, after V lost 4 bases and J lost 6 bases. This CDR3 is built from 13 residues. The germline V gene has CDR1 SQVTM and CDR2 ANQGSEA. The CDR3 sequence is CSVGQGATDTQYF. The CDR3 DNA reads TGCAGCGTTGGTCAGGGGGCAACTGATACGCAGTATTTT.

The rearrangement links TRBV30 to TRBJ2-1, with TRBD2 matching 12 bases. CDR3 size: 16 residues. V lost 4 bases, J lost 7 bases, and 11 bases stayed unmatched. Germline assignment: CDR1 GTSNPN and CDR2 SVGIG (reference sequence). The CDR3 DNA sequence: TGTGCCTGGATCCCGCCGACTAGCGGGGGAAGTAATGAGCAGTTCTTC. Protein: CAWIPPTSGGSNEQFF.

CDR3 in DNA: TGTGCCAGCAGCTTAGTCGACAGGGGTGGAAACACCATATATTTT. Its translation is CASSLVDRGGNTIYF. The V gene is TRBV11-2, the J gene TRBJ1-3; TRBD1 matches 8 bases. Germline CDR1 is SGHAT and CDR2 is FQNNGV. This CDR3 has 15 amino acids. V lost 1 base, J lost 3 bases, and 2 bases stayed unmatched.

The chain links TRBV7-3 to TRBJ2-7, with 7 positions matching TRBD1. J lost 4 bases, V lost 1 base, and 7 bases had no gene match. Germline-derived CDR1 and CDR2 are SGHTA and FQGTGA. The CDR3 contains 15 residues. CDR3 amino acids: CASSLNLGGQYEQYF. The CDR3 DNA sequence: TGTGCCAGCAGCTTAAACCTAGGGGGCCAGTACGAGCAGTACTTC.

The chain joins TRBV30 to TRBJ2-3; D uncertain. V lost 3 bases to trimming and J lost 1 base, with 2 bases between them. Looked up from germline, CDR1 is GTSNPN and CDR2 is SVGIG (reference sequence). CDR3 length: 11 amino acids. As DNA, the CDR3 is TGTGCCTGGAGCGGCACAGATACGCAGTATTTT. Amino acids: CAWSGTDTQYF.

The chain couples TRBV11-3 to TRBJ2-1; D gene ambiguous. Germline values: CDR1 SGHNT, CDR2 YENEEA. V gave up 1 base and J gave up 0 bases, with 7 bases separating them. The length of the CDR3 is 15 residues. For the CDR3, the DNA is TGTGCCAGCAGCTTAGGTGGGATCTCCTACAATGAGCAGTTCTTC. This codes for CASSLGGISYNEQFF.

This clone has just a few counts. V and J are TRBV2 and TRBJ1-2; D possibly corresponds to TRBD1 (6 bases). This CDR3 is built from 12 residues. Trimming stripped 7 bases from V and 3 bases from J, with 9 bases between. Germline loops: CDR1 SNHLY, CDR2 FYNNEI. CDR3 protein: CASIRTDYGYTF. The CDR3 bases are TGTGCCAGCATCAGGACAGACTATGGCTACACCTTC.

The rearrangement links TRBV3-1 (or the pseudogene TRBV3-2) to TRBJ1-4; 7 nucleotides align to TRBD1. The CDR3 consists of 15 residues. V dropped 4 bases and J dropped 5; count of bases not matched to a gene: 7. The germline CDR1 and CDR2 sequences are LGHDT and YNNKEL (reference sequence). The CDR3 DNA follows: TGTGCCAGCAGCCCTAACAGGGGAAAGAATGAAAAACTGTTTTTT. This encodes CASSPNRGKNEKLFF.

J is TRBJ2-7 and V is TRBV29-1; 9 bases are shared with TRBD1. The CDR3 totals 12 residues. Unmatched junction bases numbered 5, after V lost 7 bases and J lost 4 bases. Per germline, CDR1 SQVTM and CDR2 ANQGSEA. CDR3 loop: CSATGGEYEQYF. For the CDR3, the DNA is TGCAGCGCCACAGGGGGCGAGTACGAGCAGTACTTC.

This chain connects TRBV28 to TRBJ1-5; no clear D. Germline loops: CDR1 MDHEN, CDR2 SYDVKM. The CDR3 is 16 residues long. V shed 6 bases and J shed 0 bases, with 15 bases lying between them. CDR3 DNA: TGTGCCAGCAGCGAAGCGGCCCTTTATAGCAATCAGCCCCAGCATTTT. Translated: CASSEAALYSNQPQHF.

The rearrangement links TRBV11-3 to TRBJ2-1; D is unresolved. The CDR3 sequence is 12 residues long. Germline V lookup: CDR1 SGHNT, CDR2 YENEEA. Between the trimmed V and J ends, which lost 5 bases and 9 bases, there was a span of 11 bases. In nucleotides, the CDR3 is TGTGCCAGCAGCCTCGACGGTGCTGAGCAGTTCTTC. Translating it yields CASSLDGAEQFF.

This chain uses TRBV9 with TRBJ2-7, with D perhaps TRBD1 (6 bases). The V end lost 4 bases, the J end lost 0 bases, and 11 bases lay between the germline ends. The germline V gene encodes CDR1 SGDLS and CDR2 YYNGEE. This CDR3 has 14 amino acids. The CDR3 here is CASSSLDSSYEQYF. In DNA form, the CDR3 reads TGTGCCAGCAGCTCCTTGGACAGCTCCTACGAGCAGTACTTC. Together with reference TRBV9 and TRBJ2-7, the CDR3 gives the full variable domain: DSGVTQTPKHLITATGQRVTLRCSPRSGDLSVYWYQQSLDQGLQFLIQYYNGEERAKGNILERFSAQQFPDLHSELNLSSLELGDSALYFCASSSLDSSYEQYFGPGTRLTVT.